The 10 T cell receptor beta chains below were found in one sample sequenced in a study of T cell responses to AZD1222 COVID-19 vaccine. TCRdb keeps only in-frame clones here, not all; method: immunoSEQ multiplex PCR. Of about 100,000 clones detected, 85% to 90% appear once; the ten largest clones hold approximately 16%. Sequencing was performed on peripheral blood, taken on day 0 of AZD1222 vaccination. These receptors were obtained from an adult in good health.

CDR3 in DNA: TGTGCCAGCAGCTTAGACAGTGGCGGGGGGTTACTCTACGAGCAGTACTTC. It yields the protein CASSLDSGGGLLYEQYF. The chain couples TRBV7-6 to TRBJ2-7; 8 positions agree with TRBD2. Trimming removed 1 base from V and 3 bases from J; junction bases left unmatched: 11. This CDR3 has 17 amino acids. CDR1 and CDR2 (germline): SGHVS, FNYEAQ. Variable domain in full (rest from reference TRBV7-6 and TRBJ2-7): GAGVSQSPRYKVTKRGQDVALRCDPISGHVSLYWYRQALGQGPEFLTYFNYEAQQDKSGLPNDRFSAERPEGSISTLTIQRTEQRDSAMYRCASSLDSGGGLLYEQYFGPGTRLTVT.

The chain carries TRBV7-2 and TRBJ1-1; 7 bases line up with TRBD1. Per the germline V gene, CDR1 is SGHTA and CDR2 is FQGNSA. V shed 1 base and J 0 bases; nucleotides not matched to a gene: 5. The length of the CDR3 is 16 residues. The CDR3, as DNA: TGTGCCAGCAGCTTAGAGACAGGGACCGTGAACACTGAAGCTTTCTTT. Its protein is CASSLETGTVNTEAFF.

V is TRBV7-8 and J is TRBJ2-1, with a tentative D call TRBD1 (5 bases). Between the trimmed V and J ends, which lost 2 bases and 3 bases, there was a span of 14 bases. The CDR3 is 16 residues long. CDR1 SGHVS and CDR2 FQNEAQ come from the germline V gene. The CDR3, as DNA: TGTGCCAGCAGCTTAATGCAGGGCATATACTACAATGAGCAGTTCTTC. Amino acid sequence: CASSLMQGIYYNEQFF.

The J gene is TRBJ2-7, the V gene TRBV19; possibly TRBD1 for D (6 bases). Germline assignment: CDR1 LNHDA and CDR2 SQIVND (reference sequence). The V and J ends lost 5 bases and 2 bases respectively, with 13 bases between them. There are 14 residues in the CDR3. CDR3 residues: CASSWSRDTYEQYF. The DNA for the CDR3 is TGTGCCAGTAGTTGGTCCAGGGACACCTACGAGCAGTACTTC. Combining the CDR3 with reference TRBV19 and TRBJ2-7 gives the whole variable domain DGGITQSPKYLFRKEGQNVTLSCEQNLNHDAMYWYRQDPGQGLRLIYYSQIVNDFQKGDIAEGYSVSREKKESFPLTVTSAQKNPTAFYLCASSWSRDTYEQYFGPGTRLTVT.

The rearrangement links TRBV28 to TRBJ1-3, with D possibly TRBD1 on 5 matching bases. The CDR3 extends over 17 amino acids. The germline V gene encodes CDR1 MDHEN and CDR2 SYDVKM. The V end lost 3 bases, the J end lost 0 bases, and 15 bases lay between the germline ends. In DNA form, the CDR3 reads TGTGCCAGCAGTTTTTTCGGGACTTTTAGCTCTGGAAACACCATATATTTT. Translated, it gives CASSFFGTFSSGNTIYF.

A note on this clone: The junction departs from germline at one end; a sequencing error may be responsible. This chain uses TRBV3-1 (or the pseudogene TRBV3-2) with TRBJ1-4; no clear D. This CDR3 is built from 13 residues. CDR1 and CDR2 (germline): LGHDT, YNNKEL (reference sequence). CDR3 sequence reads: CASSQDTPETLFF. The CDR3 nucleotides read TGTGCCAGCAGCCAAGATACCCCGGAAACACTGTTTTTT.

The rearrangement links TRBV7-6 to TRBJ1-5; unclear D gene. V lost 5 bases and J 5 bases, leaving 16 bases between the germline ends. This CDR3 has 15 amino acids. Germline CDR1 and CDR2: SGHVS and FNYEAQ. CDR3 loop: CASSINHGRDQPQHF. As DNA, the CDR3 is TGTGCCAGCAGCATCAACCACGGAAGGGATCAGCCCCAGCATTTT. The full variable domain, its missing parts supplied by reference TRBV7-6 and TRBJ1-5, is GAGVSQSPRYKVTKRGQDVALRCDPISGHVSLYWYRQALGQGPEFLTYFNYEAQQDKSGLPNDRFSAERPEGSISTLTIQRTEQRDSAMYRCASSINHGRDQPQHFGDGTRLSIL.

This chain joins TRBV6-1 and TRBJ2-7, with 7 positions matching TRBD2. This CDR3 is 14 amino acids long. Germline trimming cut 5 bases from V and 2 bases from J; bases unmatched to any gene: 6. In germline, CDR1 is MNHNS, CDR2 SASEGT. The CDR3 loop reads CASSPGGPPYEQYF. The DNA of the CDR3 is TGTGCCAGCAGTCCGGGGGGACCCCCCTACGAGCAGTACTTC.

This chain links TRBV6-7 with TRBJ2-3; 8 nucleotides align to TRBD2. TRBV6-7 is flagged as an ORF with uncertain function. Trimming took 5 bases from V and 0 from J; bases not matched to a gene: 10. The CDR3 length is 17 residues. CDR3 nucleotide sequence: TGTGCCAGCAGTGGAACCTTAGCGGGAAATAGCACAGATACGCAGTATTTT. Translating it yields CASSGTLAGNSTDTQYF.

The rearrangement uses TRBV6-6 and TRBJ1-1; D remains unclear. Trimming took 6 bases from V and 3 from J, leaving 11 bases between them. This CDR3 comprises 13 residues. Germline V lookup: CDR1 MNHNY, CDR2 SVGAGI (reference sequence). The CDR3 loop is CASRSDLDTEAFF. As DNA, the CDR3 is TGTGCCAGCAGGTCCGACTTAGACACTGAAGCTTTCTTT.